The source of this T cell receptor beta chain is a study of T cells in Graves' hyperthyroidism and ophthalmopathy. Study outcomes and limitations: Among clonotypes expanded in thyroid above 0.001, most were also found in blood.

RNA transcripts were the template for amplifying TCR beta CDR3 regions. The primer set for the first-round RT-PCR of the TCR CDR3 was HTBI. MiXCR, run by TCRdb on the multiplex PCR reads, gives a single entry per CDR3 protein. The data contain about 560,000 distinct CDR3 sequences, about a sixth of them singletons. This clonotype was picked up many times. Antigen: not known. The receptor was derived from a woman aged 18-35 years with Graves' hyperthyroidism. Sequencing was carried out using blood.

The DNA of the CDR3 is TGCGCCAGCAGCCCAAGTGGAGGTGAAAAACTGTTTTTT. Protein product: CASSPSGGEKLFF. The rearrangement joins TRBV5-1 to TRBJ1-4; no clear D gene. The CDR3 totals 13 residues. CDR1 SGHRS and CDR2 YFSETQ come from the germline V gene. Between the trimmed V and J ends, which lost 4 bases and 7 bases, there was a span of 11 bases.